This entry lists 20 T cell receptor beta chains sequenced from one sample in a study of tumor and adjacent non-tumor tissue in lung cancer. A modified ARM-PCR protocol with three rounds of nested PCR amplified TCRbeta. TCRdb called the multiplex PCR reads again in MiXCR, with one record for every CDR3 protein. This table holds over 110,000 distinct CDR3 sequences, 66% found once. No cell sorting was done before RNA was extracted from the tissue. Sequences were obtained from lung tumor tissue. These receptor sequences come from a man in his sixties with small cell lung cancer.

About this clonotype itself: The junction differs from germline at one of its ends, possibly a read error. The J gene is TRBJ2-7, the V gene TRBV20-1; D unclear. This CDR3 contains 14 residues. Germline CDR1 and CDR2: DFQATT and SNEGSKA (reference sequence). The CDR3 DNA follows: TGTAGTGCTAGAGTCCTAGACTCCAACAACGAGCAGTACTTC. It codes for CSARVLDSNNEQYF.

The CDR3: CASTPQAESYNEQFF. DNA of the CDR3: TGTGCCAGCACCCCCCAGGCGGAGTCCTACAATGAGCAGTTCTTC. The chain is built from TRBV11-3 and TRBJ2-1; no firm D call. Between the trimmed V and J ends, which lost 7 bases and 1 base, there was a span of 14 bases. From germline, CDR1 is SGHNT and CDR2 YENEEA. This CDR3 contains 15 residues.

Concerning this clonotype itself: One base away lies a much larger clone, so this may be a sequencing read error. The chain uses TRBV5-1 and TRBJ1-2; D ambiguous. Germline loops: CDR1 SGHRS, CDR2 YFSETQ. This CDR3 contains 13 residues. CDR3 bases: TGCGCCAGCAGCCCACTGACTGATTATGACTACACCTTC. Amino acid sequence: CASSPLTDYDYTF.

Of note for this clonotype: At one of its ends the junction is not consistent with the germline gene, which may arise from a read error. The CDR3 region has the DNA TGTACCAGCAGTTTATCAGCAGGCGGGGGCTTCTACGATCAGTACTTC. It is translated as CTSSLSAGGGFYDQYF. The rearrangement uses TRBV11-2 and TRBJ2-7; D is perhaps TRBD2 (7 bases). CDR3 length: 16 residues. Germline-derived CDR1 and CDR2 are SGHAT and FQNNGV.

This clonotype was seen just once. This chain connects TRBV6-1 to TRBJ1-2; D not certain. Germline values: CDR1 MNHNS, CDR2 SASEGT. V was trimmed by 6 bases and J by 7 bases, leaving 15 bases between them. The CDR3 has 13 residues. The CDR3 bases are TGTGCCAGCAGACAAACCTCAGAGGGTGGCTACACCTTC. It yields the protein CASRQTSEGGYTF.

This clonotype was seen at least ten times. CDR3: CASSPRYNEQFF. The CDR3 region has the DNA TGTGCCAGCAGCCCTAGATACAATGAGCAGTTCTTC. The chain links TRBV4-2 to TRBJ2-1, with D uncertain. In germline, CDR1 is LGHNA, CDR2 YNFKEQ. The ends were cut back, 4 bases at V and 4 bases at J, with 5 bases in the middle. The CDR3 extends over 12 amino acids.

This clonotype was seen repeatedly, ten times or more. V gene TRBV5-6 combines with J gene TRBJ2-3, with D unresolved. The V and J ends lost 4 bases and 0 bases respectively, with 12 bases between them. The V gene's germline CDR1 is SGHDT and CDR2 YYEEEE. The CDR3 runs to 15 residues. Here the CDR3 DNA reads TGTGCCAGCAGCGGCACTAAATTTAGCACAGATACGCAGTATTTT. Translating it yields CASSGTKFSTDTQYF.

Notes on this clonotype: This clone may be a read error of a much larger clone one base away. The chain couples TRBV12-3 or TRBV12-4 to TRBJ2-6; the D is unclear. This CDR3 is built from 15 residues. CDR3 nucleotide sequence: TGTGCCAGCAGTTTAGAGGTCGCTGGGCCCAACGTCCTGACTTTC. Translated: CASSLEVAGPNVLTF.

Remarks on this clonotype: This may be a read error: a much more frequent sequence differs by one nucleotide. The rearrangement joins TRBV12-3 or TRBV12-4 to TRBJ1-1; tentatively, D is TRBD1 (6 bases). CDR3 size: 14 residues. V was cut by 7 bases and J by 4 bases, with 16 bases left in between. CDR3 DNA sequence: TGTGCCAGCAACAAGGGGGTGGCTGGCACTGAAGCTTTCTTT. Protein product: CASNKGVAGTEAFF.

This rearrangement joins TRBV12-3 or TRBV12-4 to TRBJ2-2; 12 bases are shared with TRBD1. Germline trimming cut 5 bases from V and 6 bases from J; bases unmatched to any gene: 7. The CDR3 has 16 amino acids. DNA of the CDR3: TGTGCCAGCAGTAAAAGGGGACAGGGGGCCCCCGGGGAGCTGTTTTTT. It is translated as CASSKRGQGAPGELFF.

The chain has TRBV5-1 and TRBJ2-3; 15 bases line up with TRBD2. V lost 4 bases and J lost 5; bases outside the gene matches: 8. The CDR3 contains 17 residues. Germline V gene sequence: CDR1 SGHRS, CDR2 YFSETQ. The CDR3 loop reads CASSSGLAGGTIDTQYF. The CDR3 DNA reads TGCGCCAGCAGCAGCGGACTAGCGGGAGGGACCATAGATACGCAGTATTTT.

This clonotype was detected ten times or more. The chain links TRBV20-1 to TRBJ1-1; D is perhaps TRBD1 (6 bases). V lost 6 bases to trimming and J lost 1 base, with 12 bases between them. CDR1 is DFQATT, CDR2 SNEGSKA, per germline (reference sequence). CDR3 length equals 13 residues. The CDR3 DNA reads TGCAGTGCCGCGGGGGGACAGAACACTGAAGCTTTCTTT. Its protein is CSAAGGQNTEAFF.

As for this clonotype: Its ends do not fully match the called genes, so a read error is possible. The CDR3 here is CIATLRPTRTDTQYF. The DNA of the CDR3 is TGCATTGCTACCCTCCGGCCCACTAGAACAGATACGCAGTATTTT. The J gene is TRBJ2-3, the V gene TRBV20-1, with D perhaps TRBD2 (5 bases). This CDR3 spans 15 amino acids. Germline CDR1 DFQATT, CDR2 SNEGSKA (reference sequence).

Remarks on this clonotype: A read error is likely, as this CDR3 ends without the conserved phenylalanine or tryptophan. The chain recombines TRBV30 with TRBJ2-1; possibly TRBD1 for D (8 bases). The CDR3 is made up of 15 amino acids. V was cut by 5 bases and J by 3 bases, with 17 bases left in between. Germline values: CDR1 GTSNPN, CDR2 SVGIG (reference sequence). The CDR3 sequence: CAWGRGTGGYNEQFL. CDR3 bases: TGTGCCTGGGGGAGGGGAACAGGGGGCTACAATGAGCAGTTCTTA.

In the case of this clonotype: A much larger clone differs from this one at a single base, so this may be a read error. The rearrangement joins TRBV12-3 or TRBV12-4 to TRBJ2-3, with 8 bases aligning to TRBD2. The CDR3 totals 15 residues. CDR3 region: CASGLSGGRTDTQYF. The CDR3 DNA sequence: TGTGCCAGCGGTTTAAGCGGGGGTCGCACAGATACGCAGTATTTT.

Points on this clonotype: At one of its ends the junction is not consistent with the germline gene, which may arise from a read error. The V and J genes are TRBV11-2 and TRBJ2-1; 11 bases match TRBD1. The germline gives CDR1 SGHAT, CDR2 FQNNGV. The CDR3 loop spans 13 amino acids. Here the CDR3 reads CASSLGRTGGLLF. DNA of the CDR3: TGTGCCAGCAGCTTAGGGCGGACAGGGGGCCTGTTATTC.

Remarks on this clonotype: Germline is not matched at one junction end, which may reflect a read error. The CDR3 sequence is CANSLGGLAGVEQFF. Written as DNA, the CDR3 is TGTGCCAACAGCTTAGGAGGGCTAGCGGGAGTTGAGCAGTTCTTC. The genes are TRBV11-2 and TRBJ2-1; 10 bases fit TRBD2. CDR3 length: 15 residues. CDR1 and CDR2 (germline): SGHAT, FQNNGV. Supplemented by reference TRBV11-2 and TRBJ2-1, the full variable domain reads EAGVAQSPRYKIIEKRQSVAFWCNPISGHATLYWYQQILGQGPKLLIQFQNNGVVDDSQLPKDRFSAERLKGVDSTLKIQPAKLEDSAVYLCANSLGGLAGVEQFFGPGTRLTVL.

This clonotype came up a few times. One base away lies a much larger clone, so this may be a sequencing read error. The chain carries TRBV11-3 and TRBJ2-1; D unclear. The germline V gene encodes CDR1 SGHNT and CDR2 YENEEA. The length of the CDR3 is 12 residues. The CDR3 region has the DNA TGTGTCAGCAGCTTAGTTCCCGCAGAGCAGTTCTTC. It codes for CVSSLVPAEQFF.

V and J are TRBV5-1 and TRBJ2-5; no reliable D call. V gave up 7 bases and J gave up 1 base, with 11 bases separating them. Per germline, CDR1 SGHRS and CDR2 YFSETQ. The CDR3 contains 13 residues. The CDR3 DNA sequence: TGCGCCAGCTACCTGAACCCCCAAGAGACCCAGTACTTC. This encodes CASYLNPQETQYF.

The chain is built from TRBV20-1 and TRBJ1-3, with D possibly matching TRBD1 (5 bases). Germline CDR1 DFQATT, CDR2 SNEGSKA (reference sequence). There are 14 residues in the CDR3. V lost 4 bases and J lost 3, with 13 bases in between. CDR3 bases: TGCAGTGCTATGAGATGGGGGTTTGGAAACACCATATATTTT. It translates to CSAMRWGFGNTIYF.